These 12 T cell receptor beta chains originate from one sample sequenced in a study of blood T cells in healthy people across ages. Sample-barcoded 5' priming and a J-beta primer mix drove a second PCR of about 7 to 12 cycles. TCRdb re-called the 5' RACE reads through MiXCR, storing one row per CDR3 protein. Of around 2 million distinct CDR3 sequences in the sample, approximately 40% are singletons; the top ten hold 20% to 25%. Sequences were obtained from blood. The receptors were sampled from a human donor in good health.

This clonotype was found a few times. The V call is TRBV7-3, the J call TRBJ1-2; maybe TRBD1 (5 bases). Trimming pared 5 bases from V and 1 base from J, leaving 17 bases between. Germline V gives CDR1 SGHTA, CDR2 FQGTGA. This CDR3 spans 16 amino acids. DNA of the CDR3: TGTGCCAGCAGCCCTATGGGAGGGGCGAGTAACTATGGCTACACCTTC. Amino acid sequence: CASSPMGGASNYGYTF.

This sequence joins TRBV20-1 and TRBJ1-5, with D hard to call. CDR1 is DFQATT and CDR2 is SNEGSKA in the germline V gene (reference sequence). The CDR3 runs 13 residues. V shed 7 bases and J shed 1 base, with 11 bases lying between them. The DNA for the CDR3 is TGCAGTGTCGTGGGCACAAGCAATCAGCCCCAGCATTTT. It specifies CSVVGTSNQPQHF.

This sequence joins TRBV4-3 and TRBJ2-4, with 9 positions matching TRBD1. The tail of the sequence fits TRBJ2-7 better, so the J call may be wrong. This CDR3 spans 14 amino acids. The germline V gene has CDR1 LGHNA and CDR2 YSLEER. CDR3 nucleotide sequence: TGCGCCAGCAGCCCCCAACAGGGGGCATACGAGCAGTACTTC. The encoded protein is CASSPQQGAYEQYF.

The chain carries TRBV20-1 and TRBJ2-1; TRBD1 matches 8 bases. Trimming took 5 bases from V and 4 from J; bases not matched to a gene: 7. Germline assignment: CDR1 DFQATT and CDR2 SNEGSKA (reference sequence). This CDR3 is 14 amino acids long. The CDR3 region is CSAYQGAPYNEQFF. The DNA of the CDR3 is TGCAGTGCTTACCAGGGGGCACCTTACAATGAGCAGTTCTTC.

The table lists this clonotype with a few counts. The chain couples TRBV5-1 to TRBJ2-4; no clear D. The closer fit of TRBJ2-7 to the DNA end suggests the J call may be wrong. This CDR3 is 14 amino acids long. CDR1 is SGHRS, CDR2 YFSETQ, per germline. The CDR3 region has the DNA TGCGCCAGCAGCTTGGGTCAGGTCGCGCTCGAGCAGTACTTC. Residues: CASSLGQVALEQYF.

Only a few counts were recorded for this clonotype. The CDR3: CASSPGRGQGVYIQYF. CDR3 nucleotide sequence: TGTGCCAGCAGCCCGGGGCGGGGACAGGGTGTCTACATTCAGTACTTC. The chain employs TRBV11-2 and TRBJ2-4; 9 bases line up with TRBD1. CDR3 length equals 16 residues. The germline V gene encodes CDR1 SGHAT and CDR2 FQNNGV. V was pared by 5 bases and J by 8 bases, with 13 bases of the junction left unmatched. Full variable domain (outside the CDR3, taken from reference TRBV11-2 and TRBJ2-4): EAGVAQSPRYKIIEKRQSVAFWCNPISGHATLYWYQQILGQGPKLLIQFQNNGVVDDSQLPKDRFSAERLKGVDSTLKIQPAKLEDSAVYLCASSPGRGQGVYIQYFGAGTRLSVL.

Worth noting for this clonotype: A read error may be the cause here, since a much bigger clone is one base away. V gene TRBV6-6 combines with J gene TRBJ2-7, with D unresolved. The CDR3 loop spans 12 amino acids. Germline assignment: CDR1 MNHNY and CDR2 SVGAGI (reference sequence). Trimming took 2 bases from V and 3 from J, leaving 5 bases between them. The CDR3 bases are TGTGCCAGCAGTTACCAGTGCTACGAGCAGTACTTC. As protein: CASSYQCYEQYF.

This rearrangement joins TRBV7-2 to TRBJ2-1; possibly TRBD2 for D (5 bases). Germline CDR1 SGHTA, CDR2 FQGNSA. This CDR3 contains 14 residues. The germline V and J ends were trimmed by 1 base and 10 bases, with 14 bases remaining between them. The CDR3 region is CASSLGAGLYEQFF. In DNA form, the CDR3 reads TGTGCCAGCAGCTTAGGGGCAGGACTCTACGAGCAGTTCTTC. Looking up the rest from reference TRBV7-2 and TRBJ2-1 gives the full variable domain: GAGVSQSPSNKVTEKGKDVELRCDPISGHTALYWYRQSLGQGLEFLIYFQGNSAPDKSGLPSDRFSAERTGGSVSTLTIQRTQQEDSAVYLCASSLGAGLYEQFFGPGTRLTVL.

The gene calls are TRBV11-2 and TRBJ2-4; TRBD2 is a possible D gene (6 bases). The germline CDR1 and CDR2 sequences are SGHAT and FQNNGV. The CDR3 runs 16 residues. Trimming left V 2 bases short and J 1 base short, with 12 bases between. CDR3: CASSLNSGGAKNIQYF. The CDR3 nucleotides read TGTGCCAGCAGCTTAAACTCTGGGGGGGCCAAAAACATTCAGTACTTC.

V gene TRBV2 combines with J gene TRBJ1-2; no clear D gene. The CDR3 is 13 residues long. Germline CDR1 SNHLY, CDR2 FYNNEI. With 8 bases removed from V and 8 bases from J, the gap between germline ends came to 18 bases. As DNA, the CDR3 is TGTGCCAGCGGATACGAGCGTTATATGGGCTACACCTTC. Protein: CASGYERYMGYTF.

Comment on this clonotype: This could be a read error, since a much larger clone is one nucleotide away. The DNA is omitted, as the CDR3 cannot be located on it reliably, and the CDR3 follows TCRdb's listing. The genes are TRBV29-1 and TRBJ2-3; the table calls TRBD1, which could not be checked here. Germline CDR1 SQVTM, CDR2 ANQGSEA. The CDR3 contains 15 residues when both ends are counted. CDR3 residues: CSVGTSGQGRDTQYF.

The chain links TRBV7-9 to TRBJ2-3; D may be TRBD2 (6 bases). The V end lost 5 bases, the J end lost 4 bases, and 13 bases lay between the germline ends. Germline-derived CDR1 and CDR2 are SEHNR and FQNEAQ (reference sequence). The CDR3 length is 14 residues. CDR3 DNA sequence: TGTGCCAGCAGCCCGTCAGGGACTGCAGATACGCAGTATTTT. Translating it yields CASSPSGTADTQYF.